The 12 T cell receptor beta chains listed next were all sequenced from one sample in a study of human T cells and chemical hapten exposure. Extraction yielded total RNA from whole blood (unfractionated). TCRdb recomputed calls from the 5' RACE reads with MiXCR, one row per CDR3 protein. The table records around 140,000 distinct CDR3 sequences, approximately 4% of them present only once. The receptors stem from a female donor in good health.

Notes on this clonotype: One base away lies a much larger clone, so this may be a sequencing read error. The chain joins TRBV20-1 to TRBJ1-4; weak D call: TRBD1 (6 bases). Germline V gene data show CDR1 as DFQATT and CDR2 as SNEGSKA (reference sequence). The CDR3 runs to 13 residues. CDR3 sequence (DNA): TGCAGTACTAGGGGCGGCCAGGGGGAAAAACTGTTTTTT. Translation gives CSTRGGQGEKLFF.

The chain is built from TRBV28 and TRBJ1-1; no clear D. The ends were cut back, 5 bases at V and 1 base at J, with 5 bases in the middle. The CDR3 is 12 amino acids. Germline CDR1 MDHEN, CDR2 SYDVKM. This CDR3 is CASSEENTEAFF. Here the CDR3 DNA reads TGTGCCAGCAGTGAAGAGAACACTGAAGCTTTCTTT.

In this sample, this clonotype turned up many times. The CDR3, as DNA: TGTGCCACCGCTCTAGCGGGGGTCACAGATACGCAGTATTTT. Its protein is CATALAGVTDTQYF. V and J are TRBV2 and TRBJ2-3, with 10 bases fitting TRBD2. Germline CDR1 reads SNHLY; CDR2 reads FYNNEI. There are 14 residues in the CDR3. V was clipped by 10 bases and J by 2 bases; unmatched bases: 6. Drawing the rest from reference TRBV2 and TRBJ2-3, the complete variable domain is EPEVTQTPSHQVTQMGQEVILRCVPISNHLYFYWYRQILGQKVEFLVSFYNNEISEKSEIFDDQFSVERPDGSNFTLKIRSTKLEDSAMYFCATALAGVTDTQYFGPGTRLTVL.

This clonotype was recorded at least ten times. The chain recombines TRBV4-1 with TRBJ2-3, with D perhaps TRBD2 (5 bases). V shed 1 base and J shed 6 bases, with 14 bases lying between them. The CDR3 is 15 residues long. The germline V gene has CDR1 MGHRA and CDR2 YSYEKL. This CDR3 is CASSQGTGIPDTQYF. Here the CDR3 DNA reads TGCGCCAGCAGCCAAGGTACCGGGATCCCCGATACGCAGTATTTT.

This clonotype was recorded many times. This rearrangement joins TRBV29-1 to TRBJ2-5, with D possibly matching TRBD1 (5 bases). Germline CDR1 reads SQVTM; CDR2 reads ANQGSEA. CDR3 size: 12 residues. The V end lost 6 bases, the J end lost 6 bases, and 14 bases lay between the germline ends. DNA of the CDR3: TGCAGCGTCGATAAATCAGGGAAGACCCAGTACTTC. Its protein is CSVDKSGKTQYF.

This clonotype was detected many times. The CDR3 bases are TGTGCCAGCACCCCAGCGCCAGTAGCGGGGGAGGAGACCCAGTACTTC. Its translation is CASTPAPVAGEETQYF. J is TRBJ2-5 and V is TRBV9, with 9 bases lining up with TRBD2. The junction had 14 bases not matched to a gene; V was cut back by 6 bases and J by 5 bases. This CDR3 contains 16 residues. The germline gives CDR1 SGDLS, CDR2 YYNGEE.

The rearrangement links TRBV7-8 to TRBJ1-1; tentatively, D is TRBD1 (6 bases). The V gene lost 8 bases and the J gene lost 2 bases, with 18 bases spanning the gap. This CDR3 has 15 residues. Germline lookup yields CDR1 SGHVS and CDR2 FQNEAQ. Here the CDR3 DNA reads TGTGCCAGCGCTCCAGGGGCTGAAAGTAACACTGAAGCTTTCTTT. As protein: CASAPGAESNTEAFF. Drawing the rest from reference TRBV7-8 and TRBJ1-1, the complete variable domain is GAGVSQSPRYKVAKRGQDVALRCDPISGHVSLFWYQQALGQGPEFLTYFQNEAQLDKSGLPSDRFFAERPEGSVSTLKIQRTQQEDSAVYLCASAPGAESNTEAFFGQGTRLTVV.

As to this clonotype: A much bigger clone sits one base away, suggesting this may be a read error. The chain combines TRBV6-6 with TRBJ2-1; 8 bases are shared with TRBD2. The CDR3 totals 14 residues. The V gene's germline CDR1 is MNHNY and CDR2 SVGAGI (reference sequence). The CDR3 DNA reads TGTGCCAGCAGTCCTACAGCGGGGGCCAATGACCAGTTCTTC. It translates to CASSPTAGANDQFF.

This clonotype was counted only a few times. V and J are TRBV7-2 and TRBJ2-1; 12 bases map to TRBD2. The CDR3 contains 17 residues. The J segment lost 8 bases and the V segment lost 1 base, leaving 9 bases of the junction unmatched. The V gene's germline CDR1 is SGHTA and CDR2 FQGNSA. The CDR3 loop reads CASSLGTSGVQADEQFF. DNA of the CDR3: TGTGCCAGCAGCTTAGGGACTAGCGGGGTTCAGGCGGATGAGCAGTTCTTC.

Concerning this clonotype: Being one base from a much bigger clone, this may be a read error. The rearrangement uses TRBV20-1 and TRBJ2-1, with a tentative D call TRBD2 (5 bases). V shed 0 bases and J shed 5 bases, with 17 bases lying between them. Germline V lookup: CDR1 DFQATT, CDR2 SNEGSKA (reference sequence). The CDR3 has 16 amino acids. CDR3 amino acids: CSARDEERRGHNEQFF. CDR3 coding DNA: TGCAGTGCTAGAGATGAAGAGCGGAGAGGCCACAATGAGCAGTTCTTC.

This clonotype was picked up many times. This rearrangement joins TRBV15 to TRBJ1-5, with TRBD1 matching 7 bases. The length of the CDR3 is 15 residues. V trimming: 1 base; J trimming: 8 bases; junction bases outside the gene matches: 8. The germline gives CDR1 LNHNV, CDR2 YYDKDF (reference sequence). The CDR3 sequence: CATSRAVEGAEPQHF. The DNA for the CDR3 is TGTGCCACCAGCAGAGCCGTCGAGGGGGCAGAGCCCCAGCATTTT.

This clonotype came up a few times. The genes are TRBV2 and TRBJ1-4, with 7 bases that match TRBD1. Per germline, CDR1 SNHLY and CDR2 FYNNEI. Germline trimming cut 1 base from V and 11 bases from J; bases unmatched to any gene: 7. The CDR3 is made up of 14 amino acids. The CDR3 reads CASSEGDSIDKLFF. The DNA for the CDR3 is TGTGCCAGCAGTGAAGGGGACAGCATAGACAAACTGTTTTTT.